The 17 T cell receptor beta chains listed next were all sequenced from one sample in a study of shared clonotypes between healthy human individuals. Libraries were prepared by immunoSEQ multiplex PCR; TCRdb keeps only in-frame clonotypes and omits some of them. The table includes fewer than 2.5 million clones, over 85% detected once. Sequencing was performed on naive CD4+ T cells from PBMCs. The sample's subset: CD45RA+ positively selected. These receptors came from a man between 18 and 29 years old in good health. Some clones in this sample may be carry-over from other donors' samples.

The chain recombines TRBV29-1 with TRBJ2-7; D uncertain. The CDR3 has 14 amino acids. Germline V gives CDR1 SQVTM, CDR2 ANQGSEA. V gave up 3 bases and J gave up 8 bases, with 20 bases separating them. As DNA, the CDR3 is TGCAGCGTTGACCTTCCGGACCCTCCTGGAAAGCAGTACTTC. Translation: CSVDLPDPPGKQYF.

This rearrangement joins TRBV10-3 to TRBJ1-4; TRBD1 matches 9 bases. Germline V CDR1 and CDR2: ENHRY, SYGVKD. The V segment lost 4 bases and the J segment 14 bases; nucleotides outside the gene matches: 8. This CDR3 spans 13 amino acids. The CDR3 nucleotides read TGTGCCATCAGTGGTGACAGGGGGGATGGCCTGTTTTTT. It codes for CAISGDRGDGLFF.

The chain joins TRBV28 to TRBJ2-1, with D hard to call. Between the trimmed V and J ends, which lost 3 bases and 7 bases, there was a span of 16 bases. The CDR3 sequence is 15 residues long. The V gene's germline CDR1 is MDHEN and CDR2 SYDVKM. CDR3 bases: TGTGCCAGCAGTTTCCAGACTGGTCCTGGGAATGAGCAGTTCTTC. It yields the protein CASSFQTGPGNEQFF.

This clone was seen more than once but under ten times. Other DNA sequences in the same sample also yield this CDR3. The J gene is TRBJ1-2, the V gene TRBV9; no definite D call. The V end lost 0 bases, the J end lost 2 bases, and 5 bases lay between the germline ends. This CDR3 region has 13 residues. Germline V gene sequence: CDR1 SGDLS, CDR2 YYNGEE. CDR3: CASSVDGNYGYTF. In DNA form, the CDR3 reads TGTGCCAGCAGCGTAGATGGGAACTATGGCTACACCTTC.

This rearrangement joins TRBV10-3 to TRBJ2-5; TRBD2 matches at 8 bases. This CDR3 is built from 16 residues. V trimming: 3 bases; J trimming: 1 base; junction bases outside the gene matches: 7. Germline values: CDR1 ENHRY, CDR2 SYGVKD. The CDR3 loop reads CAISDRTGGRQETQYF. CDR3 DNA: TGTGCCATCAGTGATAGGACGGGAGGGCGCCAAGAGACCCAGTACTTC.

The V call is TRBV27, the J call TRBJ1-5; D not resolved. The CDR3 consists of 17 residues. Trimming removed 6 bases at V and 5 bases at J, with 23 bases between. In germline, CDR1 is MNHEY, CDR2 SMNVEV (reference sequence). The CDR3 spells CASSSVDSVFGDQPQHF. As DNA, the CDR3 is TGTGCCAGCAGCTCCGTAGATTCCGTCTTCGGCGATCAGCCCCAGCATTTT.

In its sample, this clone was seen a few times. The chain joins TRBV2 to TRBJ1-1; D not certain. This CDR3 is 14 amino acids long. Between the trimmed V and J ends, which lost 2 bases and 1 base, there was a span of 8 bases. Germline CDR1 SNHLY, CDR2 FYNNEI. CDR3 residues: CASSERTGNTEAFF. CDR3 DNA: TGTGCCAGCAGTGAAAGGACGGGGAACACTGAAGCTTTCTTT. Combining the CDR3 with reference TRBV2 and TRBJ1-1 gives the whole variable domain EPEVTQTPSHQVTQMGQEVILRCVPISNHLYFYWYRQILGQKVEFLVSFYNNEISEKSEIFDDQFSVERPDGSNFTLKIRSTKLEDSAMYFCASSERTGNTEAFFGQGTRLTVV.

This rearrangement joins TRBV19 to TRBJ2-1; D ambiguous. Between the trimmed V and J ends, which lost 7 bases and 12 bases, there was a span of 13 bases. The CDR3 has 11 residues. The germline CDR1 and CDR2 sequences are LNHDA and SQIVND (reference sequence). CDR3 residues: CASNFAIGQFF. CDR3 in DNA: TGTGCCAGTAATTTTGCGATAGGGCAGTTCTTC.

CDR3 amino acids: CASSRQTGTFTEKLFF. CDR3 sequence (DNA): TGTGCCAGCAGCCGCCAAACCGGGACATTCACTGAAAAACTGTTTTTT. The chain couples TRBV7-9 to TRBJ1-4; perhaps TRBD1 as D (6 bases). This CDR3 is 16 amino acids long. CDR1 and CDR2 from the germline V gene are SEHNR and FQNEAQ (reference sequence). The germline V and J ends were trimmed by 5 bases and 7 bases, with 20 bases remaining between them. Complete variable domain (other parts from reference TRBV7-9 and TRBJ1-4): DTGVSQNPRHKITKRGQNVTFRCDPISEHNRLYWYRQTLGQGPEFLTYFQNEAQLEKSRLLSDRFSAERPKGSFSTLEIQRTEQGDSAMYLCASSRQTGTFTEKLFFGSGTQLSVL.

A single count supports this clone. The gene calls are TRBV2 and TRBJ1-1; TRBD1 is a possible D gene (5 bases). Trimming took off 6 bases at V and 1 base at J, with 12 bases between the two ends. Germline assignment: CDR1 SNHLY and CDR2 FYNNEI. The CDR3 is 14 residues long. The CDR3 region is CASRAEGTNTEAFF. The CDR3, as DNA: TGTGCCAGCAGGGCCGAGGGGACGAACACTGAAGCTTTCTTT.

The CDR3 region is CAISDAPGRLGSGSYEQYF. CDR3 DNA: TGTGCCATCAGTGACGCCCCAGGGCGACTAGGTAGCGGGAGCTACGAGCAGTACTTC. This chain uses TRBV10-3 with TRBJ2-7; 9 bases align to TRBD2. Per the germline V gene, CDR1 is ENHRY and CDR2 is SYGVKD. After removal of 3 bases from V and 3 bases from J, the junction contained 18 bases not matched to a gene. The CDR3 extends over 19 amino acids.

The chain recombines TRBV7-2 with TRBJ2-2, with TRBD1 matching 8 bases. Germline assignment: CDR1 SGHTA and CDR2 FQGNSA. This CDR3 is 15 amino acids long. Trimming at V came to 5 bases and at J to 5 bases, leaving 7 bases not matched to a gene. The CDR3 nucleotides are TGTGCCAGCAGCCCTACCAGGGGGCGTACCGGGGAGCTGTTTTTT. Protein product: CASSPTRGRTGELFF.

Note on this clone: Other DNA sequences within the sample encode an identical CDR3. The gene calls are TRBV18 and TRBJ1-4; no clear D. The CDR3 runs to 12 residues. Trimming took 4 bases from V and 7 from J, leaving 7 bases between them. CDR1 and CDR2 from the germline V gene are KGHSH and LQKENI. CDR3 sequence (DNA): TGTGCCAGCTCACTCAGGAGTGAAAAACTGTTTTTT. Translation: CASSLRSEKLFF.

This chain uses TRBV7-9 with TRBJ2-2; D uncertain. CDR1 is SEHNR, CDR2 FQNEAQ, per germline (reference sequence). Trimming stripped 4 bases from V and 4 bases from J, with 4 bases between. The CDR3 extends over 12 amino acids. The CDR3 DNA is TGTGCCAGCAGCTGGGTCACCGGGGAGCTGTTTTTT. Encoded protein: CASSWVTGELFF.

Worth noting for this clone: The same CDR3 can be traced to other DNA sequences in this sample. This rearrangement joins TRBV28 to TRBJ1-2, with no clear D. CDR1 and CDR2 from the germline V gene are MDHEN and SYDVKM. CDR3 size: 13 residues. Trimming pared 3 bases from V and 4 bases from J, leaving 9 bases between. The CDR3 region is CASSFLRGYGYTF. The DNA of the CDR3 is TGTGCCAGCAGTTTCCTCCGGGGCTATGGCTACACCTTC.

The chain links TRBV7-3 to TRBJ2-1; TRBD2 matches at 12 bases. CDR1 and CDR2 from the germline V gene are SGHTA and FQGTGA. Trimming removed 5 bases from V and 7 bases from J; junction bases left unmatched: 3. The CDR3 runs to 14 residues. The CDR3 loop is CASSPGLAGNEQFF. The CDR3 DNA reads as TGTGCCAGCAGCCCAGGACTAGCGGGAAATGAGCAGTTCTTC.

The V and J genes are TRBV5-6 and TRBJ1-6, with D perhaps matching TRBD1 (5 bases). This CDR3 spans 16 amino acids. Germline V gene lookup returns CDR1 SGHDT and CDR2 YYEEEE. V was cut by 0 bases and J by 1 base, with 8 bases left in between. For the CDR3, the DNA is TGTGCCAGCAGCTTGGTGGGGCCTTCCTATAATTCACCCCTCCACTTT. This translates into CASSLVGPSYNSPLHF.